Listed here are 17 T cell receptor beta chains from one sample, sequenced in a study of OX40 agonist ivuxolimab in advanced cancers. Measured with immunoSEQ multiplex PCR; TCRdb has only the in-frame clones, and not every one. The table records 18,000 or so clones, around two thirds of them present only once. The sequencing used CD4+ or CD8+ T cells sorted from blood, collected in a trial of the OX40 agonist ivuxolimab. The receptors were sampled from an adult with an advanced solid tumor such as melanoma, head and neck, liver or kidney cancer.

The CDR3 is CASSLLGTDNEQFF. CDR3 nucleotide sequence: TGTGCCAGCAGTTTACTTGGGACTGACAATGAGCAGTTCTTC. This rearrangement joins TRBV27 to TRBJ2-1; possibly TRBD2 for D (6 bases). Germline V CDR1 and CDR2: MNHEY, SMNVEV (reference sequence). CDR3 length: 14 amino acids. V lost 2 bases and J lost 5, with 10 bases in between.

The chain carries TRBV6-6 and TRBJ2-4, with D possibly TRBD2 on 7 matching bases. Trimming stripped 7 bases from V and 12 bases from J, with 19 bases between. CDR1 and CDR2 (germline): MNHNY, SVGAGI (reference sequence). This CDR3 has 13 residues. CDR3 residues: CASTPGGLVRQYF. DNA of the CDR3: TGTGCCAGCACTCCCGGGGGGCTAGTTCGTCAGTACTTC.

By sample fraction, this clone is medium-sized (0.01 to 0.1%). This rearrangement joins TRBV27 to TRBJ2-7; 8 bases map to TRBD2. The CDR3 covers 15 residues. V lost 4 bases, J lost 5 bases, and 10 bases stayed unmatched. CDR1 is MNHEY, CDR2 SMNVEV, per germline (reference sequence). The DNA of the CDR3 is TGTGCCAGCAGTTCCCCCCCAGCGGGAGTGCACGAGCAGTACTTC. Protein: CASSSPPAGVHEQYF.

The chain is built from TRBV21-1 and TRBJ2-7; the table names TRBD1, a call not compared with the DNA. TRBV21-1 is listed as a pseudogene. The length of the CDR3 is 15 residues. CDR3 nucleotide sequence: TGTGCCAGCAGCGACCCGGGACATTTCTCCTACGAGCAGTACTTC. Its protein product is CASSDPGHFSYEQYF.

This chain joins TRBV9 and TRBJ2-7; the D gene is possibly TRBD2 (6 bases). This CDR3 contains 14 residues. The germline V gene has CDR1 SGDLS and CDR2 YYNGEE. V was pared by 0 bases and J by 0 bases, with 7 bases between. CDR3 amino acids: CASSVGSGSYEQYF. The CDR3 nucleotides read TGTGCCAGCAGCGTAGGTAGCGGCTCCTACGAGCAGTACTTC.

This sequence joins TRBV6-1 and TRBJ2-7; maybe TRBD1 (5 bases). Germline V CDR1 and CDR2: MNHNS, SASEGT. The CDR3 is made up of 14 amino acids. Trimming pared 6 bases from V and 4 bases from J, leaving 16 bases between. This chain's CDR3 is CASSVYRISYEQYF. CDR3 nucleotides: TGTGCCAGCAGCGTTTACAGGATTTCGTACGAGCAGTACTTC.

Regarding this clone: Other DNA sequences of this sample code for an identical CDR3. J is TRBJ2-7 and V is TRBV28; D uncertain. V was pared by 1 base and J by 0 bases, with 7 bases between. The CDR3 runs to 14 residues. The germline V gene encodes CDR1 MDHEN and CDR2 SYDVKM. The CDR3, as DNA: TGTGCCAGCAGTTTATCTGGCAGCTCCTACGAGCAGTACTTC. Translation: CASSLSGSSYEQYF.

The chain combines TRBV2 with TRBJ1-6; 9 bases match TRBD1. CDR1 and CDR2 from the germline V gene are SNHLY and FYNNEI. The CDR3 sequence is 17 residues long. V lost 6 bases, J lost 0 bases, and 6 bases stayed unmatched. This CDR3 reads CASRGQGVSSYNSPLHF. CDR3 DNA sequence: TGTGCCAGCAGGGGACAGGGAGTCAGCTCCTATAATTCACCCCTCCACTTT. The full variable domain, completed using reference TRBV2 and TRBJ1-6, is EPEVTQTPSHQVTQMGQEVILRCVPISNHLYFYWYRQILGQKVEFLVSFYNNEISEKSEIFDDQFSVERPDGSNFTLKIRSTKLEDSAMYFCASRGQGVSSYNSPLHFGNGTRLTVT.

The chain uses TRBV5-8 and TRBJ2-5; the match to TRBD1 covers 10 bases. This CDR3 region has 17 residues. Per the germline V gene, CDR1 is SGHTS and CDR2 is YDEGEE. V lost 2 bases and J lost 2; bases outside the gene matches: 9. The CDR3 region has the DNA TGTGCCAGCAGCTTCGTGGGACAGGGGTATTATCAAGAGACCCAGTACTTC. Protein product: CASSFVGQGYYQETQYF.

This clone appeared a few times. J is TRBJ1-2 and V is TRBV27; no clear D. Germline assignment: CDR1 MNHEY and CDR2 SMNVEV (reference sequence). V gave up 2 bases and J gave up 4 bases, with 8 bases separating them. The CDR3 loop spans 13 amino acids. This CDR3 is CASSLGSSYGYTF. The CDR3 region has the DNA TGTGCCAGCAGTTTAGGATCTTCCTATGGCTACACCTTC.

A note on this clone: This likely reflects a read error, since a far larger clone is one base away. The rearrangement links TRBV28 to TRBJ1-5; D gene unclear. The length of the CDR3 is 13 residues. V was cut by 6 bases and J by 5 bases, with 11 bases left in between. Germline V gene sequence: CDR1 MDHEN, CDR2 SYDVKM. The CDR3 region is CASSPTEDQPQHF. The CDR3 DNA sequence: TGTGCCAGCAGCCCAACAGAGGATCAGCCCCAGCATTTT.

This rearrangement joins TRBV28 to TRBJ1-2; TRBD1 is a possible D gene (5 bases). The CDR3 has 14 residues. Germline V gene sequence: CDR1 MDHEN, CDR2 SYDVKM. Trimming left V 7 bases short and J 8 bases short, with 20 bases between. The CDR3 DNA is TGTGCCAGCACTCCCCCCGGGGGGATAGGCGGCTACACCTTC. Its protein is CASTPPGGIGGYTF.

The V call is TRBV10-2, the J call TRBJ2-2; perhaps TRBD1 as D (5 bases). The CDR3 consists of 16 residues. The germline gives CDR1 WSHSY, CDR2 SAAADI. V lost 4 bases and J lost 4, with 16 bases in between. The CDR3 region has the DNA TGCGCCAGCAGTGTATCGGACATGACATTCACCGGGGAGCTGTTTTTT. It encodes CASSVSDMTFTGELFF.

In this sample, this clone turned up a few times. This rearrangement joins TRBV30 to TRBJ2-7, with 11 bases identical to TRBD1. CDR1 is GTSNPN and CDR2 is SVGIG in the germline V gene (reference sequence). This CDR3 is 14 amino acids long. The junction had 5 bases not matched to a gene; V was cut back by 3 bases and J by 4 bases. CDR3: CAWRGDRGGYEQYF. The CDR3 nucleotides read TGTGCCTGGAGGGGGGACAGGGGGGGGTACGAGCAGTACTTC.

The V and J genes are TRBV9 and TRBJ2-1; TRBD2 matches 9 bases. V shed 0 bases, J shed 0 bases, and the junction held 4 bases outside the gene matches. This CDR3 is built from 17 residues. The germline gives CDR1 SGDLS, CDR2 YYNGEE. The CDR3 loop is CASSVDLAGISYNEQFF. CDR3 nucleotide sequence: TGTGCCAGCAGCGTAGACCTAGCGGGAATCTCCTACAATGAGCAGTTCTTC. The entire variable domain, with the rest obtained from reference TRBV9 and TRBJ2-1, is as follows: DSGVTQTPKHLITATGQRVTLRCSPRSGDLSVYWYQQSLDQGLQFLIQYYNGEERAKGNILERFSAQQFPDLHSELNLSSLELGDSALYFCASSVDLAGISYNEQFFGPGTRLTVL.

This clone was picked up a small number of times. This chain uses TRBV29-1 with TRBJ1-1; D not resolved. CDR1 is SQVTM, CDR2 ANQGSEA, per germline. The CDR3 is made up of 14 amino acids. The ends were cut back, 7 bases at V and 3 bases at J, with 18 bases in the middle. CDR3: CSASDPEPYTEAFF. The CDR3 region has the DNA TGCAGCGCCTCGGATCCGGAACCCTACACTGAAGCTTTCTTT.

This chain uses TRBV13 with TRBJ2-3, with 9 nucleotides matching TRBD1. Trimming removed 4 bases from V and 8 bases from J; junction bases left unmatched: 13. The CDR3 sequence is 16 residues long. Germline V gene data show CDR1 as PRHDT and CDR2 as FYEKMQ (reference sequence). CDR3 protein: CASSSWDREGPGTQYF. In nucleotides, the CDR3 is TGTGCCAGCAGCTCCTGGGACAGGGAGGGACCGGGTACGCAGTATTTT.